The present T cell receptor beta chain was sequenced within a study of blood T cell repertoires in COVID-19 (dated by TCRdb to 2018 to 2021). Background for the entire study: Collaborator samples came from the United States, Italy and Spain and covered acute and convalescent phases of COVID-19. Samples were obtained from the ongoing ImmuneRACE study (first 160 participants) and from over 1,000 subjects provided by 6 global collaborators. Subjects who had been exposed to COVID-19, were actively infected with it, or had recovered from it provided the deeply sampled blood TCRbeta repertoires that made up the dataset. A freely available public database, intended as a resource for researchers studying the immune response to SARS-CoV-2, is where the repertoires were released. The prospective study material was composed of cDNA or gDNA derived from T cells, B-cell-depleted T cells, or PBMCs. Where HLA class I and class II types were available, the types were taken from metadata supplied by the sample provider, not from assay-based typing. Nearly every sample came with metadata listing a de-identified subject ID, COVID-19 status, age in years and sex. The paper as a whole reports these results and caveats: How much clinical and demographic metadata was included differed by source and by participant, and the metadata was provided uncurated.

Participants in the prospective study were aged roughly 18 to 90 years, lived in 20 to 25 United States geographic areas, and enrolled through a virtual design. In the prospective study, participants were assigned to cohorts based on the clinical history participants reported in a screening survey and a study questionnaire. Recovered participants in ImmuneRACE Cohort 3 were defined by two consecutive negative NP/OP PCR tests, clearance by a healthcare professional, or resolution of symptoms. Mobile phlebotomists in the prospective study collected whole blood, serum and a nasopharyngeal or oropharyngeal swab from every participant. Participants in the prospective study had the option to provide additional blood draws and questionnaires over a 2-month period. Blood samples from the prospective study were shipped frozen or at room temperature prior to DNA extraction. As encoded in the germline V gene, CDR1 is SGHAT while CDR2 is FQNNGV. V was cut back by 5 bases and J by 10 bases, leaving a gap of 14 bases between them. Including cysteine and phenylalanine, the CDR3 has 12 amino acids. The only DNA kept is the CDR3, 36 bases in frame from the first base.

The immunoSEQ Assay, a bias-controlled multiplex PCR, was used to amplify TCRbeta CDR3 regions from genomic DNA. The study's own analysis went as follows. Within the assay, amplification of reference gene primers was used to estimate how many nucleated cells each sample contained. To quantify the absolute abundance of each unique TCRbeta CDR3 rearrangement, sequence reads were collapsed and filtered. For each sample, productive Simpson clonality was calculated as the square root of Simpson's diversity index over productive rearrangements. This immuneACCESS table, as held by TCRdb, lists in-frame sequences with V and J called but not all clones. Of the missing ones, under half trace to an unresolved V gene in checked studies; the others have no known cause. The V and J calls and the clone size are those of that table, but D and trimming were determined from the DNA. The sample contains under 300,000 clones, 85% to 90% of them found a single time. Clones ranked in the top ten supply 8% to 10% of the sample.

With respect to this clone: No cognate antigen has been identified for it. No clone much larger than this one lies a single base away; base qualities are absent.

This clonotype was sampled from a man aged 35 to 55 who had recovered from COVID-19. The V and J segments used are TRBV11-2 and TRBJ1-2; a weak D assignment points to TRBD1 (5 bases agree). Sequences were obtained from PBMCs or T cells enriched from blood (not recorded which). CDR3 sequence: CASSPSAGLYTF. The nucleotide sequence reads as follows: TGTGCCAGCAGCCCAAGCGCAGGGCTCTACACCTTC. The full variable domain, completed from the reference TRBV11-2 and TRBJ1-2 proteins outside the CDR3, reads EAGVAQSPRYKIIEKRQSVAFWCNPISGHATLYWYQQILGQGPKLLIQFQNNGVVDDSQLPKDRFSAERLKGVDSTLKIQPAKLEDSAVYLCASSPSAGLYTFGSGTRLTVV.